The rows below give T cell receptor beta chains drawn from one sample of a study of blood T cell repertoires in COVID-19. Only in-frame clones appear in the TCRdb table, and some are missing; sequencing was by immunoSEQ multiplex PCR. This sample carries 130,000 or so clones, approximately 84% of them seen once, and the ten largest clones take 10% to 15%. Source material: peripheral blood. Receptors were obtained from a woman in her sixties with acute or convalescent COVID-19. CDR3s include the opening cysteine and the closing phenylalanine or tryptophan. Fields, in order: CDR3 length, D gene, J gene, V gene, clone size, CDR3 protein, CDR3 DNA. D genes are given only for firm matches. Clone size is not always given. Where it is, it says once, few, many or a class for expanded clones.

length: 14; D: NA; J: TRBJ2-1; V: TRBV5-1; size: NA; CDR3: CASRLDIPYNEQFF; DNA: TGCGCCAGCAGGCTCGACATCCCCTACAATGAGCAGTTCTTC
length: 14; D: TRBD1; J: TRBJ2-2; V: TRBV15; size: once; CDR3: CATRTGPETGELFF; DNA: TGTGCCACCAGGACAGGGCCGGAGACCGGGGAGCTGTTTTTT
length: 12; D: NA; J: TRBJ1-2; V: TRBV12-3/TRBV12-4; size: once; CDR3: CASTLGRFGYTF; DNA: TGTGCCAGCACCCTCGGGAGGTTTGGCTACACCTTC
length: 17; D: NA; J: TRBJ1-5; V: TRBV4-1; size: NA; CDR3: CASSQGWGGESNQPQHF; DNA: TGCGCCAGCAGCCAAGGCTGGGGGGGCGAGAGCAATCAGCCCCAGCATTTT
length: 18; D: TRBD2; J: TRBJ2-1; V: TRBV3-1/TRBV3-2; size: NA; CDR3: CASSPGLAGGSSYNEQFF; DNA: TGTGCCAGCAGCCCAGGACTAGCGGGGGGAAGCTCCTACAATGAGCAGTTCTTC
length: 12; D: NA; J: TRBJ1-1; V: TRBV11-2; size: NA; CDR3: CASSRTDSEAFF; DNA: TGTGCCAGCAGCCGTACCGACAGTGAAGCTTTCTTT
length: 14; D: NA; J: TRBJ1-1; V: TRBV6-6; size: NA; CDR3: CASSLEQGPNIAFF; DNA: TGTGCCAGCAGTCTAGAGCAGGGGCCAAACATAGCTTTCTTT
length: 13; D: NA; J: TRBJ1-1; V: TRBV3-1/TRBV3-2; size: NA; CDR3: CASSQVSGAEAFF; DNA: TGTGCCAGCAGCCAAGTATCAGGGGCTGAAGCTTTCTTT
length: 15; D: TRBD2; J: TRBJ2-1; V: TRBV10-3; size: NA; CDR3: CAISERGLAGPEQFF; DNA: TGTGCCATCAGTGAGCGAGGTCTAGCGGGTCCTGAGCAGTTCTTC
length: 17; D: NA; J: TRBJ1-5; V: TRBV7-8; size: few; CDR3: CASSLVHTGFSNQPQHF; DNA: TGTGCCAGCAGCTTAGTTCATACAGGCTTTAGCAATCAGCCCCAGCATTTT
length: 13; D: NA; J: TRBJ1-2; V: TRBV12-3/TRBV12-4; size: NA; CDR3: CASSRGRTYGYTF; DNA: TGTGCCAGCAGCAGGGGACGGACCTATGGCTACACCTTC
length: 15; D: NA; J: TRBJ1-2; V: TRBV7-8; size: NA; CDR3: CASSLERVRLYGTAF; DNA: TGTGCCAGCAGCTTAGAGCGAGTCCGCCTCTACGGCACCGCCTTC
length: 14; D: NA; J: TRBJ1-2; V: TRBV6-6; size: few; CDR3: CASSYATGSDGYTF; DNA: TGTGCCAGCAGTTACGCGACAGGTTCGGATGGCTACACCTTC
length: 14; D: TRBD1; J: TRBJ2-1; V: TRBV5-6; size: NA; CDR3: CASSFQGDYNEQFF; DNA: TGTGCCAGCAGCTTTCAGGGGGATTACAATGAGCAGTTCTTC
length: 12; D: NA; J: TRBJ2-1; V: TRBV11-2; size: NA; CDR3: CASSLVLDEQFF; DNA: TGTGCCAGCAGCTTAGTCTTAGATGAGCAGTTCTTC
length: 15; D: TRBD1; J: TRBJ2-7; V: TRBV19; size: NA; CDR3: CASSIKGQAQYEQYF; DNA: TGTGCCAGTAGTATAAAGGGACAGGCCCAATACGAGCAGTACTTC
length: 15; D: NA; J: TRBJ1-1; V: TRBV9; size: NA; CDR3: CASTRGDLENTEAFF; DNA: TGTGCCAGCACCCGAGGTGACTTAGAAAACACTGAAGCTTTCTTT
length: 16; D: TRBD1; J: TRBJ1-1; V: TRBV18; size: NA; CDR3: CASSLRSAQGKTEAFF; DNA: TGTGCCAGCTCACTCCGTAGCGCACAGGGGAAGACTGAAGCTTTCTTT
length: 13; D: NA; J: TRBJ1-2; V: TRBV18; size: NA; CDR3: CASSPREEDGYTF; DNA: TGTGCCAGCTCGCCGAGGGAAGAAGATGGCTACACCTTC
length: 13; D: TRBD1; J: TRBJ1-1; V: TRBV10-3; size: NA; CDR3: CAIGATGGDEAFF; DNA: TGTGCCATCGGGGCTACAGGGGGCGATGAAGCTTTCTTT
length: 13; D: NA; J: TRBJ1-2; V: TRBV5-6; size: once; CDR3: CASSLGEPYGYTF; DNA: TGTGCCAGCAGCTTGGGAGAGCCCTATGGCTACACCTTC
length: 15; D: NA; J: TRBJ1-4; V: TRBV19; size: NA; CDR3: CASRPEGPANEKLFF; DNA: TGTGCCAGTAGACCGGAGGGTCCGGCTAATGAAAAACTGTTTTTT
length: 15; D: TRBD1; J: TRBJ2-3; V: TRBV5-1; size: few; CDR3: CASSLGTGLPDTQYF; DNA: TGCGCCAGCAGCCTCGGGACAGGCCTTCCAGATACGCAGTATTTT
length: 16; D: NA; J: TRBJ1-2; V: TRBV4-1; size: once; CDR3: CASSVPTWALRGGYTF; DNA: TGCGCCAGCAGCGTACCAACCTGGGCCTTAAGGGGTGGCTACACCTTC
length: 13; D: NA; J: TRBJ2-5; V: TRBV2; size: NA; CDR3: CAISPGHGIFGYF; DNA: TGTGCCATTTCGCCGGGACACGGGATTTTTGGGTACTTC
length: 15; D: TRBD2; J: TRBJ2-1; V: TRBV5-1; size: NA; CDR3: CASRLVGTRNNEQFF; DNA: TGCGCCAGCAGGTTGGTTGGGACTAGAAACAATGAGCAGTTCTTC
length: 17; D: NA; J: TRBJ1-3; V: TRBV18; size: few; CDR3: CASSPPPSFLSGNTIYF; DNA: TGTGCCAGCTCACCACCCCCGAGTTTCCTCTCTGGAAACACCATATATTTT
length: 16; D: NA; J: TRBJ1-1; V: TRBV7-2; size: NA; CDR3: CASSLLVTVRNTEAFF; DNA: TGTGCCAGCAGCTTACTGGTTACAGTCAGAAACACTGAAGCTTTCTTT
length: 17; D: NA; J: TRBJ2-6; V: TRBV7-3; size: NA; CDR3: CASSLIQPGSGANVLTF; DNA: TGTGCCAGCAGCTTAATACAGCCCGGCTCTGGGGCCAACGTCCTGACTTTC
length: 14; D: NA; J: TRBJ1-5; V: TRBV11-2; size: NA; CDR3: CASSLGRGNQPQHF; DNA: TGTGCCAGCAGCTTAGGACGGGGGAATCAGCCCCAGCATTTT
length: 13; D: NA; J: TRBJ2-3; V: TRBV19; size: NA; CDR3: CASNRGEADTQYF; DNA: TGTGCCAGCAACCGCGGGGAGGCAGATACGCAGTATTTT
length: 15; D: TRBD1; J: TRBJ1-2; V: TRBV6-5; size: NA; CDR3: CASSSSPKGAYGYTF; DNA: TGTGCCAGCAGTTCCTCCCCGAAGGGGGCCTATGGCTACACCTTC
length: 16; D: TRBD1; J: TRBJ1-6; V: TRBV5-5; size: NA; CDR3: CASRPWTGGDNSPLHF; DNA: TGTGCCAGCCGCCCGTGGACAGGGGGCGATAATTCACCCCTCCACTTT
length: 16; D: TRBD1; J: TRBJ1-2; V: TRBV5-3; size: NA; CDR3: CARSLRQGARVYGYTF; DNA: TGTGCCAGAAGCCTACGACAGGGGGCGCGAGTCTATGGCTACACCTTC
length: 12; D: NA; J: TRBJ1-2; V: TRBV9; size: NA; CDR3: CASSSRLYGYTF; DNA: TGTGCCAGCAGCTCTAGATTATATGGCTACACCTTC
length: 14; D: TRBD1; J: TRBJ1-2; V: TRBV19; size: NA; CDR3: CASSDRGPPGGYTF; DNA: TGTGCCAGTTCAGACAGGGGACCACCGGGTGGCTACACCTTC
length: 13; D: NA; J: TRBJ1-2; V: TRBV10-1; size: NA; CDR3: CASSAAQDYGYTF; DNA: TGCGCCAGCAGCGCCGCGCAGGACTATGGCTACACCTTC
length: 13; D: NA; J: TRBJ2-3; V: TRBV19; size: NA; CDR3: CASSFGESDTQYF; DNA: TGTGCCAGTTCCTTTGGGGAGTCAGATACGCAGTATTTT
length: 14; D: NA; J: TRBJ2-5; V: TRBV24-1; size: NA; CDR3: CATSDWQRGETQYF; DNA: TGTGCCACCAGTGATTGGCAGCGCGGAGAGACCCAGTACTTC
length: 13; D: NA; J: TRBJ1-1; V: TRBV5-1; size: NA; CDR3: CASQQGSNTEAFF; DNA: TGCGCCAGCCAACAGGGATCGAACACTGAAGCTTTCTTT
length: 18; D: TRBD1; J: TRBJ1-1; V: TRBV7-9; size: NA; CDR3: CASSFYRGWGLKNTEAFF; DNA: TGTGCCAGCAGCTTTTACAGGGGATGGGGCCTTAAGAACACTGAAGCTTTCTTT
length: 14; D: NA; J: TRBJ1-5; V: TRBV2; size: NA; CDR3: CASSVESSNQPQHF; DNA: TGTGCCAGCAGTGTGGAGAGTAGCAATCAGCCCCAGCATTTT
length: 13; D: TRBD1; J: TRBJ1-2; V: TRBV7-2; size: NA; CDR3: CASSPPGQGEYTF; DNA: TGTGCCAGCAGCCCTCCCGGACAGGGGGAATACACCTTC
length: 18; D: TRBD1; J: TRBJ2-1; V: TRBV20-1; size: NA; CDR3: CSASSGGGREGGYNEQFF; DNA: TGCAGTGCTAGTTCAGGGGGCGGACGGGAAGGAGGGTACAATGAGCAGTTCTTC
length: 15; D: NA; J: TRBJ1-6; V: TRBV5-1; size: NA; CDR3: CASSPLTGENSPLHF; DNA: TGCGCCAGCAGCCCCCTCACGGGGGAGAATTCACCCCTCCACTTT
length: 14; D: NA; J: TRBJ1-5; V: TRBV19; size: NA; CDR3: CASRLVRGNQPQHF; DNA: TGTGCCAGTAGGTTAGTTAGGGGGAATCAGCCCCAGCATTTT
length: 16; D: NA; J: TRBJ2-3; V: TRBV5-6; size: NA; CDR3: CASSLRASGRGNTQYF; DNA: TGTGCCAGCAGCTTGAGGGCTAGTGGAAGGGGAAATACGCAGTATTTT
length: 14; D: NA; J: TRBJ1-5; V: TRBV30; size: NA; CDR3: CAWSVGMDRGPQHF; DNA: TGTGCCTGGAGTGTAGGGATGGACCGGGGGCCCCAGCATTTT
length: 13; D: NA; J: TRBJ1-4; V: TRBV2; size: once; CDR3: CASRRGPNEKLFF; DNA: TGTGCCAGCAGACGTGGGCCTAATGAAAAACTGTTTTTT
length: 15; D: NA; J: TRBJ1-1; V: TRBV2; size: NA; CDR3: CASSEDAGMNTEAFF; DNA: TGTGCCAGCAGTGAAGACGCGGGAATGAACACTGAAGCTTTCTTT
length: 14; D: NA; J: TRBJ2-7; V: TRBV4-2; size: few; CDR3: CASSRSVGDYEQYF; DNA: TGTGCCAGCAGCCGATCCGTCGGTGACTACGAGCAGTACTTC
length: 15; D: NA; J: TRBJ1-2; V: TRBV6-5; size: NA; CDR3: CASSYSGQPNYGYTF; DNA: TGTGCCAGCAGTTACTCTGGACAGCCGAACTATGGCTACACCTTC
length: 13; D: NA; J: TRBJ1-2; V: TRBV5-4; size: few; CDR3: CASSRTGGVSYTF; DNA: TGTGCCAGCAGCCGGACTGGGGGGGTAAGCTACACCTTC
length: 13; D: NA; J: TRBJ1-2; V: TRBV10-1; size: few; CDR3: CASSESQGYGYTF; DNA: TGCGCCAGCAGTGAGTCCCAGGGTTATGGCTACACCTTC
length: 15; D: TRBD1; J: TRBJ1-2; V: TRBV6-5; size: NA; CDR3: CASTRGDRGRDGYTF; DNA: TGTGCCAGCACAAGGGGCGACAGGGGGCGGGATGGCTACACCTTC
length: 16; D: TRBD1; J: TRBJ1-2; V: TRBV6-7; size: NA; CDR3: CASSYSRQGAPYGYTF; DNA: TGTGCCAGCAGTTACTCCAGACAGGGGGCCCCCTATGGCTACACCTTC
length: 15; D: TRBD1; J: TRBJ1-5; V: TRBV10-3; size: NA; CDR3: CAISERGDRNQPQHF; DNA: TGTGCCATCAGTGAAAGGGGGGACAGGAATCAGCCCCAGCATTTT
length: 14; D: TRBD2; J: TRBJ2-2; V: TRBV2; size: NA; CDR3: CASNGGKGTGELFF; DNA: TGTGCCAGTAACGGGGGGAAAGGGACCGGGGAGCTGTTTTTT
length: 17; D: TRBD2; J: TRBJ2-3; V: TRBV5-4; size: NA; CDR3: CASSFDTLAGGPDTQYF; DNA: TGTGCCAGCAGCTTCGACACACTAGCGGGGGGGCCTGATACGCAGTATTTT